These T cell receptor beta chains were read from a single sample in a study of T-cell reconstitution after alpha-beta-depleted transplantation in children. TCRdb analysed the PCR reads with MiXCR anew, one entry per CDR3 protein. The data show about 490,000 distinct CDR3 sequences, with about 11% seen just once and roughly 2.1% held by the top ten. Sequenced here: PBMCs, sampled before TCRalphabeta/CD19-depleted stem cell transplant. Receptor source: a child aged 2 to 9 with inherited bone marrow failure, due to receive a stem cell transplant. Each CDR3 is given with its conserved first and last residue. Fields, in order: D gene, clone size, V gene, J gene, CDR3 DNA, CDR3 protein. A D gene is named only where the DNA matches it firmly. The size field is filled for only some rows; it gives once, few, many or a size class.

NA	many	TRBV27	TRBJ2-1	TGTGCCAGCAGACTTGGGTCTAGCGCGATCAATGAGCAGTTCTTC	CASRLGSSAINEQFF
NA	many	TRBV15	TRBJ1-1	TGTGCCACCAGCAGATACGGCTCGGGCACTGAAGCTTTCTTT	CATSRYGSGTEAFF
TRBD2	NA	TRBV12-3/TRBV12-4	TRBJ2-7	TGTGCCAGCACCGGACTAGCGGGAGTCTGGTACTTC	CASTGLAGVWYF
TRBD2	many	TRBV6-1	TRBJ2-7	TGTGCCAGCAGTGATTGGACTAGCGGGAGGTCTTACGAGCAGTACTTC	CASSDWTSGRSYEQYF
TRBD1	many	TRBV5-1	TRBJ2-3	TGCGCCAGCAGCTTGGGACAGGGCATCGGAGATACGCAGTATTTT	CASSLGQGIGDTQYF
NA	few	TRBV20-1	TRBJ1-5	TGCAGTGCTAGGGTAGACAGCAATCAGCCCCAGCATTTT	CSARVDSNQPQHF
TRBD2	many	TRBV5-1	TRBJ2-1	TGCGCCAGCAGCCTGATTAAGCGGGACTCCTACAATGAGCAGTTCTTC	CASSLIKRDSYNEQFF
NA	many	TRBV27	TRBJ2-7	TGTGCCAGCAGTTTATCAGGCTTAAGGAGCTCCTACGAGCAGTACTTC	CASSLSGLRSSYEQYF
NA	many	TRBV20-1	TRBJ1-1	TGCAGTGCTAGGACAAGGAACACTGAAGCTTTCTTT	CSARTRNTEAFF
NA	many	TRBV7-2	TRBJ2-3	TGTGCCAGCAGCTTACAGGGCCCAGATACGCAGTATTTT	CASSLQGPDTQYF
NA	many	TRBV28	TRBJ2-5	TGTGCCAGCAGTCCCAACCTGGGGGGCCAAGAGACCCAGTACTTC	CASSPNLGGQETQYF
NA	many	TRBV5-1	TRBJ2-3	TGCGCCAGCAGCTTGGTCACGCCGGGAGATGATACGCAGTATTTT	CASSLVTPGDDTQYF
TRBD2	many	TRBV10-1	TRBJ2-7	TGCGCCAGCAGTGAGTTGGTAGCGGGAGAGGGGCAGTACTTC	CASSELVAGEGQYF
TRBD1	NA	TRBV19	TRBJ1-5	TGTGCCAGTAGTGTGACAGGGTCGGATCCCCAGCATTTT	CASSVTGSDPQHF
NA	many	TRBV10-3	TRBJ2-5	TGTGCCACTTTCCCCTCCGGGACAACACAAGAGACCCAGTACTTC	CATFPSGTTQETQYF
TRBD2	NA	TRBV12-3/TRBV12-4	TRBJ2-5	TGTGCCAGCAGTTTAGCACTAGCGACTCAAGAGACCCAGTACTTC	CASSLALATQETQYF
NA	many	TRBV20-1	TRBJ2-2	TGCAGTGCTAGTGGACCAAACACCGGGGAGCTGTTTTTT	CSASGPNTGELFF
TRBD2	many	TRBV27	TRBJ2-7	TGTGCCAGCAGCCCCCTTGGGAGGGGTGTCCACGAGCAGTACTTC	CASSPLGRGVHEQYF
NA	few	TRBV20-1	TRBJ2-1	TGCAGTGCTAGTCCCCTTCGCTCCTACAATGAGCAGTTCTTC	CSASPLRSYNEQFF
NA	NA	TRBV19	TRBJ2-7	TGTGCCAGTAGTATAGAAGGCGGAACCTACGAGCAGTACTTC	CASSIEGGTYEQYF
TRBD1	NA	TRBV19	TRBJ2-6	TGTGCCAGCATGAGTCCCGGGACAGGGGCAGGGGCCAACGTCCTGACTTTC	CASMSPGTGAGANVLTF
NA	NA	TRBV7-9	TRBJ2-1	TGTGCCAGCAGCTCCCAGACTAGAGTTGTTAACAATGAGCAGTTCTTC	CASSSQTRVVNNEQFF
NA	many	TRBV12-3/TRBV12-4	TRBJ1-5	TGTGCCAGCAGTCCGCCCAATCAGCCCCAGCATTTT	CASSPPNQPQHF
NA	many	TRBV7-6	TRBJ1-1	TGTGCCAGCAGCTTCCATCGCGGTCGGTACATGAACACTGAAGCTTTCTTT	CASSFHRGRYMNTEAFF
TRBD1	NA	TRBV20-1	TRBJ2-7	TGCAGTGCTAGAGGGGGGACAGTAACCTACGAGCAGTACTTC	CSARGGTVTYEQYF
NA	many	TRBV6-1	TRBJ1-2	TGTGCCAGCAGCCCTGCAGGGATGGACTATGGCTACACCTTC	CASSPAGMDYGYTF
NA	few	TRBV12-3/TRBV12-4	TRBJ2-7	TGTGCCAGCACTAGCGGACTAGGGGGATACTACGAGCAGTACTTC	CASTSGLGGYYEQYF
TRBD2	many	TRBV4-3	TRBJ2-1	TGCGCCAGCAGCCAAGATCTTGGGGGACTAGCGCCTAGCTCCTACAATGAGCAGTTCTTC	CASSQDLGGLAPSSYNEQFF
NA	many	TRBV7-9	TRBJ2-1	TGTGCCAGCGAGCTAGCCGGTTACAATGAGCAGTTCTTC	CASELAGYNEQFF
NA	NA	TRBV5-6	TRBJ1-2	TGTGCCAGCAGCTTGCGGTCTGGGTCGGCCTATGGCTACGCCTTC	CASSLRSGSAYGYAF
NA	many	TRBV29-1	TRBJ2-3	TGCAGCGTTGCCGGACAGATGCCAGATACGCAGTATTTT	CSVAGQMPDTQYF
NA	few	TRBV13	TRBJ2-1	TGTGCCAGCAGCCCCTGGGGGATCTCCTACAATGAGCAGTTCTTC	CASSPWGISYNEQFF
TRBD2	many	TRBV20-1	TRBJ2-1	TGCAGTGCTTATAGCGGGAGGGTTGTCAATGAGCAGTTCTTC	CSAYSGRVVNEQFF
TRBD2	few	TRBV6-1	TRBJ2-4	TGTGCCACCACTAGCGGGAGGGCCGGCATTCAGTACTTC	CATTSGRAGIQYF
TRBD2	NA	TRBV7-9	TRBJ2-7	TGTGCCAGCAGCCAGTACCTAGCGGGAGTACGTGCCGAGCAGTACTTC	CASSQYLAGVRAEQYF
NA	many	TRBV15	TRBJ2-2	TGTGCCACCAGCGAACACTCTAGCTACACCGGGGAGCTGTTTTTT	CATSEHSSYTGELFF
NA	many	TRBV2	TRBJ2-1	TGTGCCAGCAACCTCGCCCTCTACAATGAGCATTTCTTC	CASNLALYNEHFF
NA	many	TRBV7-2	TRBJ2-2	TGTGCCAGCAGCTTGGGGGGGACAGTCACCGGGGAGCTGTTTTTT	CASSLGGTVTGELFF
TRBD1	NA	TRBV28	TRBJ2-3	TGTGCCAGCAGGACAGGGGCCCTCGGAGATACGCAGTATTTT	CASRTGALGDTQYF
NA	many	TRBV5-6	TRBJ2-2	TGTGCCAGCAGCAGCCCATCTGGAAGGCGGGAGCTGTTTTTT	CASSSPSGRRELFF
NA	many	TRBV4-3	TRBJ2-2	TGCGCCAGCAGCCAGGCCGGGACTTACACCGGGGAGCTGTTTTTT	CASSQAGTYTGELFF
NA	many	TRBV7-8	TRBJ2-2	TGTGCCAGCGGGGTGGCGACCGGGGAGCTGTTTTTT	CASGVATGELFF
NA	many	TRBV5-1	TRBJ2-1	TGCGCCAGCAGCTCCTTTCTCTCCAGCTCCTACAATGAGCAGTTCTTC	CASSSFLSSSYNEQFF
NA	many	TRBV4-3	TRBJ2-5	TGCGCCAGCAGCCACCCCGGCGGGGAGACCCAGTACTTC	CASSHPGGETQYF
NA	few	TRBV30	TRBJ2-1	TGTGCCTGTGGGCCCTACAATGAGCAGTTCTTC	CACGPYNEQFF
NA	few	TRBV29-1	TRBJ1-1	TGCAGCGTTGAGGGGGCAGAGGGAAATACTGAAGCTTTCTTT	CSVEGAEGNTEAFF